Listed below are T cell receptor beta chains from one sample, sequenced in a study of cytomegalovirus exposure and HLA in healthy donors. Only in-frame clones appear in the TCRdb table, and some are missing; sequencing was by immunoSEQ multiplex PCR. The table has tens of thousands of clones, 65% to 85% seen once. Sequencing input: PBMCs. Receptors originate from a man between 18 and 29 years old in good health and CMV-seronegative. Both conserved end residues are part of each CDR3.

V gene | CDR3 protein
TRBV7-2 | CAGRAGGGNEQFF
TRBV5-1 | CASSFAGGQEKLFF
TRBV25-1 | CASSEPGITEAFF
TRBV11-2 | CASSSQRGGYTF
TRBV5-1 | CASSLDKGVTYEQYF
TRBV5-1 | CASRGSPDEQFF
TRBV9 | CASKPSGQETQYF
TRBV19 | CASSLRGSGNTIYF
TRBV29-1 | CSAGTGKGEQYF
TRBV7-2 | CASSQTRTNSPLHF
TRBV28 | CASISLGNYGYTF
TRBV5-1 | CASSRFSGSPTDTQYF
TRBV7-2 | CASTDTAGYQPQHF
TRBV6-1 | CASILAGDTQYF